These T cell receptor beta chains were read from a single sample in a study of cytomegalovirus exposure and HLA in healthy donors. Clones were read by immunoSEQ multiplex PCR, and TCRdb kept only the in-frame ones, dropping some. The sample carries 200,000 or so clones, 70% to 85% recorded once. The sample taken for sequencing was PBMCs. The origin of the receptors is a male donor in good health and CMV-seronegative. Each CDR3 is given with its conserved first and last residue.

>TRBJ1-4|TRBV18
CASSPRQAEEKLFF
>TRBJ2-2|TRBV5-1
CASSLLTAPGTGELFF
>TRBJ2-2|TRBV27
CASSPDRRNTGELFF
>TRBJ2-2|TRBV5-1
CASTSGNTNTGELFF
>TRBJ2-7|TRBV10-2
CASSERLGTGSYEQYF
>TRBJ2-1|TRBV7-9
CASSFRDRGNNEQFF
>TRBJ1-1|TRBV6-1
CASPKQGQVNTEAFF
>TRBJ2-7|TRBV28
CASSFFPGSLDYEQYF
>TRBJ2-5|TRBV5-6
CASSLGGWTGDGQYF
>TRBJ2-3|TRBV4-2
CASSQDRASGASTDTQYF
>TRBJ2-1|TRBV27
CASTLTREAHNEQFF
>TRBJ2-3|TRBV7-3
CASSGSGSTDTQYF
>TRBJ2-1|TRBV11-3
CASSPGQGASNEQFF
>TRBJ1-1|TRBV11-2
CASSPRQGMNTEAFF
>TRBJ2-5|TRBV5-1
CASSFRDRGLLADSQETQYF
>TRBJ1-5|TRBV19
CASSLTGGINQPQHF
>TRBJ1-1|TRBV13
CASSLRENTEAFF
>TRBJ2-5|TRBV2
CASSEMRETQYF
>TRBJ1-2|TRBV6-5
CASSYSYQGVDGYTF
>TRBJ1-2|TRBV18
CASSPLSDYGYTF
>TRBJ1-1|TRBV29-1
CSGGDRGFMNTEAFF
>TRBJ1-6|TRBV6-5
CASSLRGRNSPLHF
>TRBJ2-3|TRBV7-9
CASSQDSDTQYF
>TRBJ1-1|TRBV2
CASTPQGQLTEAFF
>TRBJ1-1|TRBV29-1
CSVGSGGSTEAFF
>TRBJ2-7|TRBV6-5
CASTPGSSYEQYF
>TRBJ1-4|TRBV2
CASTPYEKLFF
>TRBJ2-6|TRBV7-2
CASSPGQVGANVLTF
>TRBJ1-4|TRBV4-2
CASSQEAANEKLFF
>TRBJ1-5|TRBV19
CASSTVNSNQPQHF
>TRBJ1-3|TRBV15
CATSVRSTVSGNTIYF
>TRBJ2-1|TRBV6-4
CASSTREARNNEQFF